What follows describes a single T cell receptor beta chain. Its antigen remains unidentified. The input lacks base qualities; no much larger clone sits a single base away. Inclusive of the bounding cysteine and phenylalanine, the CDR3 is 13 residues long. CDR3 DNA only is kept here, 39 bases in frame from base 1. Unmatched junction bases come to 3, with V trimmed by 0 bases and J by 11 bases. From the germline V gene, CDR1 is SGHTA and CDR2 is FQGNSA. The CDR3 regions of human TCRbeta chains were subjected to immunosequencing. The paper's data handling went like this. Repertoire TCRs were checked for matches against a reference library of SARS-CoV-2-specific TCRs that had been generated using the MIRA antigen-specificity platform. Breadth was defined as the fraction of unique TCRs that were SARS-CoV-2-associated, and depth was defined as the fraction of total T cells that were SARS-CoV-2-associated. Using the MIRA data, every spike-specific TCR was mapped to the spike region that the TCR reacted to and assigned to either a CD4 or a CD8 class. Log10-transformed breadth and depth values were compared by one-way ANOVA with Sidak's multiple comparisons tests. What TCRdb holds here is the immuneACCESS table cut down to in-frame rearrangements. Part of the clones is not present; checked against another copy, under half of the missing clones reflect an unresolved V gene, and the others are unexplained. V and J calls and clone size are those listed in that table; D and trimming were worked out from the DNA. The sample table shows 150,000 to 180,000 clones, and around nine tenths are seen once. Approximately 20% of the sample belongs to the ten largest clones.

Per the publication, the time point label means: baseline before first vaccination. Vaccinee samples were obtained from the UK trials COV001 and COV002, which included a single-blind randomized controlled phase 2/3 trial of AZD1222 (ChAdOx1 nCoV-19) in healthy adults. For TCRbeta chain sequencing, PBMC samples from trial participants were taken at day 0 and at day 28 after the second dose. The entry originates in a study of T cell responses to AZD1222 COVID-19 vaccine (dated by TCRdb to about 2021). At the level of the whole study: AZD1222 recipients with second doses at about 4 weeks or about 12 weeks were pooled, because spike-specific TCR depth and breadth did not differ between schedules. TCR sequencing was performed for 230 to 250 trial participants, of whom 200 to 210 were given two doses of AZD1222 and approximately 25 were given two doses of MenACWY control vaccine. Trial participants were enrolled by age into subgroups of 18-55, 56-69 and 70-plus years, and about 150, 27 and 61 TCR-sequenced participants, respectively, were included in these subgroups. What the authors observed across the whole study: A significant rise in spike-specific TCR breadth and depth was observed after two AZD1222 doses relative to day 0 and relative to MenACWY recipients. Reportedly, almost half of the unique spike-specific TCRs recognized epitopes lying outside the regions that are mutated in the B.1.351 and B.1.1.7 variants. The vaccine-associated CD4 TCRs covered the entire spike protein, and the dominant responses fell in regions 160-218 and 743-854. No day 14 peak-response samples were available, so repertoires were characterized only after the peak T cell response. In the small 56-69-year group, the increase in depth fell short of significance, most likely because of low power. Conclusions about previously exposed vaccinees are limited because only five to seven AZD1222 recipients were SARS-CoV-2 seropositive at baseline. Participants were mostly white British, with more females than males. The authors suggested clonal diversity may have been underestimated.

The sequence came from an adult in good health. The starting material was peripheral blood, obtained on day 0 of AZD1222 vaccination. The chain is made from TRBV7-2 and TRBJ1-2, with 10 bases in between that match TRBD1. The CDR3 is CASSLAWTGGYTF. In nucleotide form, the sequence is TGTGCCAGCAGCTTAGCGTGGACAGGGGGTTACACCTTC.